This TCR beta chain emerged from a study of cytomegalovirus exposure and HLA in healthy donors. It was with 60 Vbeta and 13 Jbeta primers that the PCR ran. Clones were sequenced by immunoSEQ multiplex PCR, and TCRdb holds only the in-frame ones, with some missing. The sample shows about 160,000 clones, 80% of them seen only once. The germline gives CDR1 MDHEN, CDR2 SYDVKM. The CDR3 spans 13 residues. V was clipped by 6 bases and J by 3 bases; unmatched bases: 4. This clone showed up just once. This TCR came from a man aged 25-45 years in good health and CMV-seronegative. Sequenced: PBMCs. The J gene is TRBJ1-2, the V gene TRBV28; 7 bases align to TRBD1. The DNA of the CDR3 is TGTGCCAGCAGATCCGGGACAGACTATGGCTACACCTTC. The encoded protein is CASRSGTDYGYTF.